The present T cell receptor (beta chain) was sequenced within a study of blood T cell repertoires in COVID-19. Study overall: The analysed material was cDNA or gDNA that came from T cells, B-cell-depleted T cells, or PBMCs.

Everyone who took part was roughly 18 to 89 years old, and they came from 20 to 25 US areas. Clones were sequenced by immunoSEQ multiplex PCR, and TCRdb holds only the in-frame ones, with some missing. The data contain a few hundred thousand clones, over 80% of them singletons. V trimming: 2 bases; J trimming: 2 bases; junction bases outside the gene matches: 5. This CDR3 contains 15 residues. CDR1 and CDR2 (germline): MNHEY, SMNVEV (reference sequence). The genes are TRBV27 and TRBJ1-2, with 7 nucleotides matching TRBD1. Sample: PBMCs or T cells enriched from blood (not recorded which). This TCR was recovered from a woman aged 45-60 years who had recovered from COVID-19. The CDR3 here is CASSLRGQENYGYTF. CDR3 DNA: TGTGCCAGCAGTTTACGAGGACAGGAGAACTATGGCTACACCTTC.